This T cell receptor beta chain was captured in a study of blood T cell repertoires in COVID-19. Study information: In each case, the material was cDNA or gDNA derived from T cells, B-cell-depleted T cells, or PBMCs.

CDR3 length: 16 amino acids. The germline CDR1 and CDR2 sequences are GTSNPN and SVGIG (reference sequence). V shed 0 bases and J 3 bases; nucleotides not matched to a gene: 2. Original processing notes: By means of reference gene primer amplification, nucleated cell counts were estimated. Profiling relied on immunoSEQ multiplex PCR, and the TCRdb table lists in-frame clones only, not all of them. V and J calls and clone size follow that table, whereas D and trimming were derived from the DNA. The sample carries a few hundred thousand clones, more than 65% recorded once. This chain connects TRBV30 to TRBJ2-3, with TRBD2 identical over 14 bases. The specimen sequenced was peripheral blood. The clonotype was recovered from a woman under 30 with acute or convalescent COVID-19. CDR3 residues: CAWSVGLAGATDTQYF. For the CDR3, the DNA is TGTGCCTGGAGTGTGGGACTAGCGGGAGCAACAGATACGCAGTATTTT.